These 2 T cell receptor beta chains originate from one sample sequenced in a study of PD-1 blockade in classical Hodgkin lymphoma. The time point denotes: cycle 4 day 1 (C4D1), after 6 weeks of nivolumab. After autologous stem cell transplantation all patients relapsed, and prior brentuximab vedotin exposure differed between cohorts. Sequencing was performed with immunoSEQ multiplex PCR; in TCRdb, only in-frame clones are kept and a portion is missing. The table includes roughly 17,000 clones, about 80% detected once. Specimen: peripheral blood mononuclear cells (PBMCs), collected before the fourth cycle of nivolumab. Receptors originate from a human donor with classical Hodgkin lymphoma.

This clone was counted only a few times. The rearrangement joins TRBV7-9 to TRBJ1-6; D is unresolved. Per the germline V gene, CDR1 is SEHNR and CDR2 is FQNEAQ (reference sequence). The CDR3 spans 13 residues. V was cut by 3 bases and J by 7 bases, with 7 bases left in between. CDR3 protein: CASSLGMNSPLHF. The CDR3 coding sequence is TGTGCCAGCAGCTTGGGGATGAATTCACCCCTCCACTTT.

The chain recombines TRBV2 with TRBJ1-5; D unresolved. Germline assignment: CDR1 SNHLY and CDR2 FYNNEI. The CDR3 contains 14 residues. V shed 4 bases and J shed 1 base, with 8 bases lying between them. CDR3 amino acids: CASSAMASNQPQHF. In DNA form, the CDR3 reads TGTGCCAGCAGTGCGATGGCGAGCAATCAGCCCCAGCATTTT.